Each of the 5 T cell receptor beta chains below was sequenced from the same sample in a study of radiotherapy plus CTLA-4 blockade in lung cancer. Libraries were prepared by immunoSEQ multiplex PCR; TCRdb keeps only in-frame clonotypes and omits some of them. The sample records 45,000 to 60,000 clones, 70% to 80% being singletons. The specimen comprised peripheral blood, sampled from a patient treated with radiotherapy plus ipilimumab. These receptors came from a human donor with non-small cell lung cancer who had a complete response to radiotherapy plus ipilimumab.

This sequence joins TRBV7-8 and TRBJ1-4, with D maybe TRBD1 (5 bases). V lost 1 base, J lost 2 bases, and 8 bases lay in between. This CDR3 spans 15 amino acids. The germline V gene has CDR1 SGHVS and CDR2 FQNEAQ. The CDR3 reads CASSLDRQTNEKLFF. Here the CDR3 DNA reads TGTGCCAGCAGCTTAGACCGACAGACTAATGAAAAACTGTTTTTT.

This chain uses TRBV18 with TRBJ2-1; the match to TRBD2 covers 15 bases. This CDR3 is built from 17 residues. J gave up 4 bases and V 3 bases, and 4 bases lay outside the gene matches. Germline CDR1 and CDR2: KGHSH and LQKENI. CDR3 bases: TGTGCCAGCTCACCGCCGGGACTAGCGGGAGGATACAATGAGCAGTTCTTC. It encodes CASSPPGLAGGYNEQFF.

CDR3 loop: CASSRRNMGHSGNTIYF. The CDR3 coding sequence is TGTGCCAGCAGCCGCAGAAACATGGGACACTCTGGAAACACCATATATTTT. The rearrangement links TRBV5-6 to TRBJ1-3; D is perhaps TRBD1 (6 bases). CDR3 length: 17 amino acids. Deletions cut 4 bases from V and 0 bases from J, with 17 bases between. Germline-derived CDR1 and CDR2 are SGHDT and YYEEEE.

This clone was seen a few times. This chain connects TRBV7-9 to TRBJ2-7; D might be TRBD2 (5 bases). V was pared by 4 bases and J by 2 bases, with 15 bases between. The CDR3 sequence is 15 residues long. Germline CDR1 is SEHNR and CDR2 is FQNEAQ (reference sequence). The CDR3, as DNA: TGTGCCAGCAGCTCCCCTAAGGACGGGACCTACGAGCAGTACTTC. Amino acids: CASSSPKDGTYEQYF.

The chain uses TRBV7-9 and TRBJ2-3; TRBD1 agrees at 9 bases. CDR1 and CDR2 from the germline V gene are SEHNR and FQNEAQ (reference sequence). The length of the CDR3 is 15 residues. V dropped 5 bases and J dropped 4; count of bases not matched to a gene: 7. CDR3 nucleotides: TGTGCCAGCAGCAACCGGGACAGGGATCCAGATACGCAGTATTTT. It codes for CASSNRDRDPDTQYF.